The sequence of this T cell receptor (beta chain) was determined in a study of EBV T-cell therapy then PD-1 blockade in nasopharyngeal carcinoma (dated by TCRdb to 2020 to 2023). On this clone itself: The antigen it recognizes is unknown. Base qualities were left out, and no much larger clone turns up one base away.

The CDR3, cysteine through phenylalanine, is 14 amino acids long. The retained sequence is limited to the CDR3, 42 bases, with the frame set at the first base. Genomic DNA was extracted from sorted cells using the Qiagen DNeasy Kit. TCR beta chain deep sequencing was performed on the immunoSEQ platform. The paper's data handling went like this. The immunoSEQ Analyzer software was used to analyze the repertoire data. The table was pulled from immuneACCESS by TCRdb, which kept in-frame rearrangements only. Such tables lose some clones; where checked, under half of the loss comes from unresolved V genes, and the rest has no known cause. V and J calls and clone size are as listed in that table; D and trimming were resolved from the DNA. Across this sample there are about 17,000 clones, with approximately 80% seen only once. In total, the top ten clones hold around 28% of the sample. Explained via the paper, the treatment or condition label denotes: AdE1-LMPpoly-expanded autologous EBV-specific T-cell therapy followed by anti-PD-1 nivolumab.

The chain is assembled from TRBV21-1 and TRBJ1-3; TRBD1 is the table's D call, not checked against the DNA. TRBV21-1 is assigned pseudogene status. The receptor's source is a man aged 35-49 years with nasopharyngeal carcinoma. Material: CD8+ T cells from blood, obtained at day 0 from a patient whose treatment included autologous EBV-specific T cells and nivolumab. The CDR3 region reads CASGAWDSGNTIYF. The nucleotide sequence is TGTGCCAGCGGGGCGTGGGACTCTGGAAACACCATATATTTT.